This TCR beta chain comes out of a study of T cell changes during pregnancy in multiple sclerosis (dated by TCRdb to about 2019). At the level of the whole study: In women with multiple sclerosis, the researchers looked at how the T cell repertoire shifted as pregnancy progressed.

On this clone: No antigen is known for it. Base qualities are not recorded, but no much larger clone differs from it by a single base.

Based on the germline V gene (reference sequence), the CDR1 and CDR2 sequences are MNHEY and SMNVEV. V is cut by 5 bases and J by 0 bases, and the space between the germline ends is 7 bases. Taken from cysteine to phenylalanine, the CDR3 has 13 residues. Only the CDR3 portion is preserved as DNA: 39 bases, with reading frame beginning at the first base. The library was made by the immunoSEQ multiplex PCR assay. What TCRdb holds here is the immuneACCESS table cut down to in-frame rearrangements. Part of the clones is not present; checked against another copy, under half of the missing clones reflect an unresolved V gene, and the others are unexplained. Here the sample has more than 40,000 clones; 94% occur a single time. Around 4.2% of the sample goes to the ten largest clones.

The source of this sequence is a female donor with multiple sclerosis, enrolled in a pregnancy study. The chain is made from TRBV27 and TRBJ1-1; no D gene is confidently identified. This specimen was CD8+ T cells from peripheral blood mononuclear cells, taken in the first trimester of pregnancy. The CDR3 loop reads CASSITVNTEAFF. Here is the DNA: TGTGCCAGCAGTATAACGGTGAACACTGAAGCTTTCTTT.